This passage covers 19 T cell receptor beta chains from one sample sequenced in a study of blood T cell repertoires in COVID-19. Profiled with immunoSEQ multiplex PCR; TCRdb holds only in-frame clones, not every one. The sample holds roughly 190,000 clones, about 70% seen once. The sequenced sample consisted of peripheral blood. These receptor sequences come from a woman between 45 and 60 years old with active or convalescent COVID-19.

This clone was seen a few times. The chain employs TRBV14 and TRBJ1-1; the match to TRBD1 covers 8 bases. CDR1 and CDR2 (germline): SGHDN, FVKESK. The V gene end was trimmed by 0 bases and the J gene end by 5 bases; junction bases not matched to a gene: 8. This CDR3 comprises 16 residues. Written as DNA, the CDR3 is TGTGCCAGCAGCCAAGATCGGAGAAACAGGGGGACTGAAGCTTTCTTT. Its translation is CASSQDRRNRGTEAFF.

CDR3 region: CASSPGGINEKLFF. In DNA, the CDR3 is TGTGCCAGCAGCCCAGGGGGGATTAATGAAAAACTGTTTTTT. The chain carries TRBV6-6 and TRBJ1-4; TRBD1 aligns across 7 bases. The CDR3 runs 14 residues. Germline assignment: CDR1 MNHNY and CDR2 SVGAGI (reference sequence). Trimming at V came to 6 bases and at J to 4 bases, leaving 5 bases not matched to a gene.

This clone showed up just once. The chain joins TRBV7-2 to TRBJ2-1; 10 nucleotides align to TRBD2. J gave up 10 bases and V 4 bases, and 4 bases lay outside the gene matches. Germline CDR1 reads SGHTA; CDR2 reads FQGNSA. The CDR3 length is 13 residues. The CDR3 DNA sequence: TGTGCCAGCAGCTACGGGACTAGCGCCGAGCAGTTCTTC. This codes for CASSYGTSAEQFF.

The chain couples TRBV29-1 to TRBJ1-2; D gene unclear. Trimming removed 1 base at V and 3 bases at J, with 9 bases between. The CDR3 runs 13 residues. Looked up from germline, CDR1 is SQVTM and CDR2 is ANQGSEA. The CDR3 loop reads CSVEGGNDYGYTF. The CDR3 DNA reads as TGCAGCGTTGAAGGCGGCAATGACTATGGCTACACCTTC.

This clone is a singleton in its sample. This clone may be a read error of a much larger clone one base away. This sample includes further DNA sequences coding for the same CDR3. The chain recombines TRBV6-2 or TRBV6-3 with TRBJ2-2; a weak D match, TRBD2 (5 bases). The CDR3 has 15 amino acids. V was clipped by 5 bases and J by 5 bases, with 15 bases between them. The germline V gene has CDR1 MNHEY and CDR2 SVGEGT. In nucleotides, the CDR3 is TGTGCCAGCAGTAGCCGGGATAGACATACCGGGGAGCTGTTTTTT. Amino acids: CASSSRDRHTGELFF.

The V gene is TRBV29-1, the J gene TRBJ2-2; perhaps TRBD1 as D (6 bases). There are 14 residues in the CDR3. Trimming removed 7 bases at V and 4 bases at J, with 16 bases between. The germline gives CDR1 SQVTM, CDR2 ANQGSEA. CDR3 in amino acids: CSAVLTGTTGELFF. CDR3 nucleotides: TGCAGCGCCGTCCTAACAGGGACCACCGGGGAGCTGTTTTTT.

This chain connects TRBV14 to TRBJ2-7; D call uncertain. The germline gives CDR1 SGHDN, CDR2 FVKESK. The V end was cut by 0 bases, the J end by 0 bases, with 12 bases between. The CDR3 is 16 amino acids. Here the CDR3 reads CASSQDPTDSSYEQYF. CDR3 in DNA: TGTGCCAGCAGCCAAGATCCCACAGATTCCTCCTACGAGCAGTACTTC.

The chain employs TRBV5-1 and TRBJ2-1; 9 bases align to TRBD1. The germline V gene encodes CDR1 SGHRS and CDR2 YFSETQ. Unmatched junction bases numbered 3, after V lost 5 bases and J lost 0 bases. This CDR3 comprises 15 residues. The CDR3 spells CASRSGQGSYNEQFF. The CDR3 bases are TGCGCCAGCAGGTCGGGACAGGGCTCCTACAATGAGCAGTTCTTC.

The chain uses TRBV28 and TRBJ2-7, with D possibly being TRBD2 (6 bases). Germline V CDR1 and CDR2: MDHEN, SYDVKM. This CDR3 comprises 14 residues. Trimming left V 4 bases short and J 0 bases short, with 10 bases between. CDR3 DNA sequence: TGTGCCAGCAGTTCCCCGGGACTCTCCTACGAGCAGTACTTC. Translation: CASSSPGLSYEQYF.

The V gene is TRBV10-3, the J gene TRBJ1-2, with TRBD1 matching over 9 bases. The CDR3 runs 13 residues. In germline, CDR1 is ENHRY, CDR2 SYGVKD. With V trimmed by 10 bases and J by 0 bases, 3 bases remained unmatched. The chain's CDR3 is CATRDRANYGYTF. Here the CDR3 DNA reads TGTGCCACGAGGGACAGGGCTAACTATGGCTACACCTTC.

A note on this clone: One end of the junction is discordant with germline, which a read error may explain. The V call is TRBV6-2 or TRBV6-3, the J call TRBJ2-7, with 7 bases lining up with TRBD1. The CDR3 loop spans 12 amino acids. In germline, CDR1 is MNHEY, CDR2 SVGEGT. The CDR3 is CASSSQGSYNVF. CDR3 coding DNA: TGTGCCAGCAGCTCACAGGGGTCCTACAATGTCTTC.

The rearrangement links TRBV6-5 to TRBJ1-1, with 8 bases identical to TRBD1. The CDR3 consists of 14 residues. The germline V gene encodes CDR1 MNHEY and CDR2 SVGAGI. Trimming cost V 2 bases and J 5 bases; bases outside gene matches: 4. Here the CDR3 DNA reads TGTGCCAGCAGTTACGACAGGGGAGGAACTGAAGCTTTCTTT. Its translation: CASSYDRGGTEAFF.

The V gene is TRBV14, the J gene TRBJ2-3; 13 bases agree with TRBD2. The J segment lost 4 bases and the V segment lost 5 bases, leaving 9 bases of the junction unmatched. The V gene's germline CDR1 is SGHDN and CDR2 FVKESK. CDR3 length equals 17 residues. The CDR3 reads CASSDKLAGGPADTQYF. As DNA, the CDR3 is TGTGCCAGCAGCGACAAACTAGCGGGAGGGCCTGCAGATACGCAGTATTTT.

The chain employs TRBV21-1 and TRBJ2-5; TRBD1 was called by the table and not checked on the DNA. TRBV21-1 is termed a pseudogene. CDR3 length: 14 amino acids. The CDR3 loop is CASSKGDMLETQYF. The CDR3, as DNA: TGTGCCAGCAGCAAAGGGGACATGTTGGAGACCCAGTACTTC.

The chain carries TRBV29-1 and TRBJ2-7; D is undetermined. The germline gives CDR1 SQVTM, CDR2 ANQGSEA. This CDR3 has 11 amino acids. V gave up 7 bases and J gave up 3 bases, with 10 bases separating them. The CDR3 sequence: CSARYGYEQYF. The CDR3 DNA is TGCAGCGCCCGGTATGGCTACGAGCAGTACTTC.

The J gene is TRBJ1-2, the V gene TRBV5-5, with D unclear. The germline V gene encodes CDR1 SGHKS and CDR2 YYEKEE (reference sequence). The ends were cut back, 0 bases at V and 5 bases at J, with 14 bases in the middle. The CDR3 runs to 15 residues. In nucleotides, the CDR3 is TGTGCCAGCAGCTTGGCCGGCACCGAGGTTTATGGCTACACCTTC. Protein product: CASSLAGTEVYGYTF.

The chain links TRBV11-2 to TRBJ1-3; 7 bases agree with TRBD1. The CDR3 sequence is 16 residues long. CDR1 and CDR2 from the germline V gene are SGHAT and FQNNGV. J lost 0 bases, V lost 5 bases, and 7 bases had no gene match. This CDR3 is CASSRDRVHSGNTIYF. The CDR3 coding sequence is TGTGCCAGCAGCAGAGACAGGGTTCACTCTGGAAACACCATATATTTT.

This clone was counted a few times. J is TRBJ1-2 and V is TRBV18, with D perhaps TRBD1 (5 bases). The CDR3 is made up of 13 amino acids. Between the trimmed V and J ends, which lost 3 bases and 4 bases, there was a span of 9 bases. Germline V gene sequence: CDR1 KGHSH, CDR2 LQKENI. This CDR3 is CASSPGGAYGYTF. In DNA form, the CDR3 reads TGTGCCAGCTCACCCGGGGGAGCCTATGGCTACACCTTC. Using reference TRBV18 and TRBJ1-2 for the parts outside the CDR3, the full variable domain is NAGVMQNPRHLVRRRGQEARLRCSPMKGHSHVYWYRQLPEEGLKFMVYLQKENIIDESGMPKERFSAEFPKEGPSILRIQQVVRGDSAAYFCASSPGGAYGYTFGSGTRLTVV.

This clone is a singleton in its sample. The rearrangement joins TRBV7-9 to TRBJ2-7; possible D gene TRBD2, 7 bases. With 5 bases removed from V and 3 bases from J, the gap between germline ends came to 17 bases. Germline CDR1 is SEHNR and CDR2 is FQNEAQ (reference sequence). The CDR3 spans 15 residues. As DNA, the CDR3 is TGTGCCAGCAGCCCGACGAGGGGGGACTACTACGAGCAGTACTTC. Protein sequence: CASSPTRGDYYEQYF.